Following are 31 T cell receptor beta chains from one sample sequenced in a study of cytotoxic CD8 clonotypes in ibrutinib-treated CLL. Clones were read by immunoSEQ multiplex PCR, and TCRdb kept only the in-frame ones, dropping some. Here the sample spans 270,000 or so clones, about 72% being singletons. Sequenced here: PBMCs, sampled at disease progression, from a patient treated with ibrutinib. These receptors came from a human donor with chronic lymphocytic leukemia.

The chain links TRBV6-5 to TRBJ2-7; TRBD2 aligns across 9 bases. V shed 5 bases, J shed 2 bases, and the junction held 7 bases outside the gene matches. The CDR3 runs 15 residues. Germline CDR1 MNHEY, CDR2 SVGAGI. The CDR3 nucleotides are TGTGCCAGCAGTGGACCGGGACTAGCCGCCTACGAGCAGTACTTC. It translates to CASSGPGLAAYEQYF.

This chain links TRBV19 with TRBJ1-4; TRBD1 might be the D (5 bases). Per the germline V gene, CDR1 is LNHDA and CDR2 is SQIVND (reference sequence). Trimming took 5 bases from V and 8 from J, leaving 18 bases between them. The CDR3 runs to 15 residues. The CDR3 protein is CASSQNKGLREKLFF. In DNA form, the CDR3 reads TGTGCCAGTAGTCAAAATAAGGGGTTACGAGAAAAACTGTTTTTT.

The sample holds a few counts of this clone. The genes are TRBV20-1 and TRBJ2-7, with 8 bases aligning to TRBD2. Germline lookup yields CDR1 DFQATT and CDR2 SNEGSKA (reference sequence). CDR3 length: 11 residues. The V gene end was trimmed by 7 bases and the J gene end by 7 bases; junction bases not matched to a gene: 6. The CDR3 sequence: CSVISGDEQYF. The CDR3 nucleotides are TGCAGTGTTATTAGCGGGGATGAGCAGTACTTC.

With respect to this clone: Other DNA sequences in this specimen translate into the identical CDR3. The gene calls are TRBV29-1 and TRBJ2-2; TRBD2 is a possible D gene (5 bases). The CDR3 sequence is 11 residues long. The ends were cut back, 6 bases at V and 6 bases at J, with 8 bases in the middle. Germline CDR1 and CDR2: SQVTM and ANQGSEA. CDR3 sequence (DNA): TGCAGCGTCTGGACTGCCGGGGAGCTGTTTTTT. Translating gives CSVWTAGELFF.

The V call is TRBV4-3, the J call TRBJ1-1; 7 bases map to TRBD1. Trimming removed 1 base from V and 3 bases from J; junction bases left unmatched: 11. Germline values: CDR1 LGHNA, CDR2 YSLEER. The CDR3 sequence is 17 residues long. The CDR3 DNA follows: TGCGCCAGCAGCCAAGGCCTCTCGACAGGGTTGGACACTGAAGCTTTCTTT. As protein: CASSQGLSTGLDTEAFF.

DNA of the CDR3: TGCGCCAGCAGCCGAGTAACCGGGACGGGCGGGTTCACAGATACGCAGTATTTT. It codes for CASSRVTGTGGFTDTQYF. The chain employs TRBV4-1 and TRBJ2-3; the D call may be TRBD1 or TRBD2 (5 bases each). With 4 bases removed from V and 2 bases from J, the gap between germline ends came to 22 bases. Germline CDR1 and CDR2: MGHRA and YSYEKL. The CDR3 spans 18 residues.

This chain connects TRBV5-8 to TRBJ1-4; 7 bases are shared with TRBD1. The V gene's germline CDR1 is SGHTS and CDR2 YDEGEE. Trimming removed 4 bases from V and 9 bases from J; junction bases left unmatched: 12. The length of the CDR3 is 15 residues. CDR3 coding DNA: TGTGCCAGCAGCACCAGGGGGACGGGGATACAAAAACTGTTTTTT. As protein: CASSTRGTGIQKLFF.

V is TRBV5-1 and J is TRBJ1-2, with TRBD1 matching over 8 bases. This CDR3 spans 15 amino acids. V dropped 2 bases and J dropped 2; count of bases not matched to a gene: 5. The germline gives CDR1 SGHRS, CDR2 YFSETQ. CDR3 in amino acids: CASSLATGGNYGYTF. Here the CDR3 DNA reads TGCGCCAGCAGCTTAGCCACAGGGGGAAACTATGGCTACACCTTC.

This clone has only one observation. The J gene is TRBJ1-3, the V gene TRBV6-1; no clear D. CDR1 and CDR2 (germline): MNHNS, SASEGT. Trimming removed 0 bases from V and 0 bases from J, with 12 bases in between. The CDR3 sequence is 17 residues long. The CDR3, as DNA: TGTGCCAGCAGTGAAGCCTTAGACGGATACTCTGGAAACACCATATATTTT. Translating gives CASSEALDGYSGNTIYF.

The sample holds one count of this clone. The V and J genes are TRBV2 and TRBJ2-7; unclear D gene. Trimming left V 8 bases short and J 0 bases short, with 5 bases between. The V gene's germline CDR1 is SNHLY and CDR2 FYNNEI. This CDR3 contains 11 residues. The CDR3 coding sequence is TGTGCCAGCTTGCGCTCCTACGAGCAGTACTTC. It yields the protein CASLRSYEQYF.

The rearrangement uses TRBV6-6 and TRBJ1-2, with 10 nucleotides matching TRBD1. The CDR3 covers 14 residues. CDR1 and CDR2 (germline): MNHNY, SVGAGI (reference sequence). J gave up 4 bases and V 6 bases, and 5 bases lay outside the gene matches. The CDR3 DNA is TGTGCCAGCAGCTCCGGGACAGGGGCCTATGGCTACACCTTC. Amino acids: CASSSGTGAYGYTF.

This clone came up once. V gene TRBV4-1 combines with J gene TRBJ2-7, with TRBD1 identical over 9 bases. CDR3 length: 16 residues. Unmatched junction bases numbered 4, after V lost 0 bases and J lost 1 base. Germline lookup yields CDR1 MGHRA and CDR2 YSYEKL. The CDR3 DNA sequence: TGCGCCAGCAGCCAAGATGGGACAGGGACGTCCTACGAGCAGTACTTC. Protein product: CASSQDGTGTSYEQYF.

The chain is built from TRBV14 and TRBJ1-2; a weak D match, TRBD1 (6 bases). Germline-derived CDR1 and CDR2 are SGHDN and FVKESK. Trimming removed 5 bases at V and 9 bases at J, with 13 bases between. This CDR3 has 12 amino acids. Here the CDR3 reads CASSSTGYRYTF. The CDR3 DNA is TGTGCCAGCAGCTCTACAGGGTATCGCTACACCTTC.

The CDR3 protein is CASSDPSGRDSYNEQFF. As DNA, the CDR3 is TGTGCCAGCAGTGACCCTAGCGGGAGGGACTCCTACAATGAGCAGTTCTTC. This sequence joins TRBV2 and TRBJ2-1, with TRBD2 identical over 12 bases. This CDR3 is 17 amino acids long. Germline V gives CDR1 SNHLY, CDR2 FYNNEI. The V segment lost 3 bases and the J segment 0 bases; nucleotides outside the gene matches: 3.

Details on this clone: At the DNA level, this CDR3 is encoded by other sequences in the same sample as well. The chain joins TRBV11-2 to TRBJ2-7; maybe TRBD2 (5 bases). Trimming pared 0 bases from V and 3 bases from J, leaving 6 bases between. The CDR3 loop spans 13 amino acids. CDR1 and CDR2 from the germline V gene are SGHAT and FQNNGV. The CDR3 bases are TGTGCCAGCAGCTTAGACCGGGGCTACGAGCAGTACTTC. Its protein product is CASSLDRGYEQYF.

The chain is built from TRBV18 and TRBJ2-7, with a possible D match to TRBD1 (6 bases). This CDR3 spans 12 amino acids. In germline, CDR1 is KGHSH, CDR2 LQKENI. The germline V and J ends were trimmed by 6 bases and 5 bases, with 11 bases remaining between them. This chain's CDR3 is CASSPAGDEQYF. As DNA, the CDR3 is TGTGCCAGCTCCCCTGCAGGGGACGAGCAGTACTTC.

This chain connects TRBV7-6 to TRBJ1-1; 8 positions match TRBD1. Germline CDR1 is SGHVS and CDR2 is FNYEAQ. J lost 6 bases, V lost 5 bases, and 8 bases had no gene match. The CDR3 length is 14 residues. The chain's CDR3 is CASSSRQGLAEAFF. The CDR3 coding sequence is TGTGCCAGCAGCAGCCGACAGGGGTTAGCTGAAGCTTTCTTT.

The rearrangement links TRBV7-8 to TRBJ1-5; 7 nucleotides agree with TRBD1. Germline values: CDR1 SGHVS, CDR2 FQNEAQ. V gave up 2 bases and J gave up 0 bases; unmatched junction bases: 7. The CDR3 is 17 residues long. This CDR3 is CASSLFDRDGSNQPQHF. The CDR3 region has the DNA TGTGCCAGCAGCTTATTCGACAGGGATGGTAGCAATCAGCCCCAGCATTTT. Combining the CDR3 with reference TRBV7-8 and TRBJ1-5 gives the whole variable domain GAGVSQSPRYKVAKRGQDVALRCDPISGHVSLFWYQQALGQGPEFLTYFQNEAQLDKSGLPSDRFFAERPEGSVSTLKIQRTQQEDSAVYLCASSLFDRDGSNQPQHFGDGTRLSIL.

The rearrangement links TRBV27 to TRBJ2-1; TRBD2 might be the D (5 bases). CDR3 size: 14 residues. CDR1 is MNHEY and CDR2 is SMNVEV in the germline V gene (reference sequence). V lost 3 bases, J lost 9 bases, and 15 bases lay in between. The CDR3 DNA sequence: TGTGCCAGCAGTTTGGGCAGCGGAGCTCCTGAGCAGTTCTTC. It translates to CASSLGSGAPEQFF.

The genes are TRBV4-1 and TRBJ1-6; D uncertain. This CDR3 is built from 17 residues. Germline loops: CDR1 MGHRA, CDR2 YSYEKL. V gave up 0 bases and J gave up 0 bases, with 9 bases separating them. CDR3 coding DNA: TGCGCCAGCAGCCAAGAGGGCGGAAGCTCCTATAATTCACCCCTCCACTTT. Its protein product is CASSQEGGSSYNSPLHF.

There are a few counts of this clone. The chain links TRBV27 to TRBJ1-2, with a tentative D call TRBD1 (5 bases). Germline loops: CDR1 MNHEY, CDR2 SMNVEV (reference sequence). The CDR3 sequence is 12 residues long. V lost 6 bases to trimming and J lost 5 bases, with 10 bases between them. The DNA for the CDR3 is TGTGCCAGCAGGCGGGGGGGTTATGGCTACACCTTC. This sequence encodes CASRRGGYGYTF.

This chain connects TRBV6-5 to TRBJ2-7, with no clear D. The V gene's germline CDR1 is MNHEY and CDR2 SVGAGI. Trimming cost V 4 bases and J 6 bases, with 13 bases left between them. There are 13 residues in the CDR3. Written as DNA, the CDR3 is TGTGCCAGCAGTTCTTATAGACTCGTCGAGCAGTACTTC. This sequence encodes CASSSYRLVEQYF.

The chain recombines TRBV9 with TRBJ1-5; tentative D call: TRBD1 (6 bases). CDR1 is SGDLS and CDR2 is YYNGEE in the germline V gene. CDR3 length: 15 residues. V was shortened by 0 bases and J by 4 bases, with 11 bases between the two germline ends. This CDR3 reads CASSVGGGGNQPQHF. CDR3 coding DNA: TGTGCCAGCAGCGTAGGGGGAGGGGGAAATCAGCCCCAGCATTTT.

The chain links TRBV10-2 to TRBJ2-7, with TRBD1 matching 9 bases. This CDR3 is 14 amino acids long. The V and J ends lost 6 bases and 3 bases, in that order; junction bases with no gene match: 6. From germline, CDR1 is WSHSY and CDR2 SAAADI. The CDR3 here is CASRATGGHYEQYF. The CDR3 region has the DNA TGCGCCAGCAGGGCGACAGGGGGTCACTACGAGCAGTACTTC.

The CDR3 reads CSARAPETQYF. CDR3 DNA: TGCAGTGCTAGAGCGCCCGAGACCCAGTACTTC. This rearrangement joins TRBV20-1 to TRBJ2-5, with no clear D. The CDR3 totals 11 residues. V was cut by 1 base and J by 5 bases, with 5 bases left in between. The germline V gene has CDR1 DFQATT and CDR2 SNEGSKA (reference sequence).

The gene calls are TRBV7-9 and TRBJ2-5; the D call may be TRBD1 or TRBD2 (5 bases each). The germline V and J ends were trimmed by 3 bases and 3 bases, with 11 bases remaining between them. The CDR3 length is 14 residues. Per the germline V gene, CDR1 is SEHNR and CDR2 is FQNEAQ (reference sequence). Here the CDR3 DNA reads TGTGCCAGCAGCTTTGGAGTGGGGGAAGAGACCCAGTACTTC. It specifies CASSFGVGEETQYF.

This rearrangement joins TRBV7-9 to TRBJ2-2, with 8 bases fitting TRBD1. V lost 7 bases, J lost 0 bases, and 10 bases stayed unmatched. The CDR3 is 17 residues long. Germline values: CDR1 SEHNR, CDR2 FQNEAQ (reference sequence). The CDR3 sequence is CASTPRDRNANTGELFF. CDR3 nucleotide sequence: TGTGCCAGCACTCCTAGGGACAGGAACGCGAACACCGGGGAGCTGTTTTTT.

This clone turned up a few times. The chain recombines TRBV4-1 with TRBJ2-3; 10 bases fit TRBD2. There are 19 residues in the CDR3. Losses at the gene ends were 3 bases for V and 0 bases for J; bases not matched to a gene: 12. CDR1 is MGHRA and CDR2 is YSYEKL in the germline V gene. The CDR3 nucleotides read TGCGCCAGCAGCCACCGAGGAGGACTAGCGGATTCTAGCACAGATACGCAGTATTTT. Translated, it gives CASSHRGGLADSSTDTQYF.

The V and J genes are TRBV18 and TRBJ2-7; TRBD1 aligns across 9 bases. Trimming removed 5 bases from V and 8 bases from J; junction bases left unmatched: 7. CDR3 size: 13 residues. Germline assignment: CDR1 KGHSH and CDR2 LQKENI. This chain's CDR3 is CASSSGQGPKQYF. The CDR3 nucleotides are TGTGCCAGCTCATCGGGACAGGGACCGAAGCAGTACTTC.

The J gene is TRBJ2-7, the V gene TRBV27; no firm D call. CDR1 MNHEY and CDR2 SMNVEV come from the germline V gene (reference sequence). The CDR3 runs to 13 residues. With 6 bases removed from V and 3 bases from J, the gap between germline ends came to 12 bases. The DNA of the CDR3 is TGTGCCAGCAGCTGGGGTCTGAACTACGAGCAGTACTTC. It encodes CASSWGLNYEQYF.

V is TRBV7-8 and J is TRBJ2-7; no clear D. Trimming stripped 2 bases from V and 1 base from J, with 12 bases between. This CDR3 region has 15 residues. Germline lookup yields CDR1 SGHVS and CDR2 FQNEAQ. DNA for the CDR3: TGTGCCAGCAGCTTAAGCCCAGTCGAGTCCTACGAGCAGTACTTC. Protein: CASSLSPVESYEQYF.